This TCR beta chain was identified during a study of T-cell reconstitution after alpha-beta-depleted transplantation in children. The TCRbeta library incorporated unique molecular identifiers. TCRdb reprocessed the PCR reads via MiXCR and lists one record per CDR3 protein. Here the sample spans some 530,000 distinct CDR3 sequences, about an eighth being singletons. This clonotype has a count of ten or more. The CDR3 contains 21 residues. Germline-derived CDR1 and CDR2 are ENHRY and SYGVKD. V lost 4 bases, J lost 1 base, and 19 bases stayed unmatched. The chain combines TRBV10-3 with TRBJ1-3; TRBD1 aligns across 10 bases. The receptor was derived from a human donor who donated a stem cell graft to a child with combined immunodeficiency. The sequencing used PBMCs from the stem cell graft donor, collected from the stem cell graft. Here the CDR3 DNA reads TGTGCCATCAGTGCGTCGGATTCTATTCCGGGACAGGGGATTTCTGGAAACACCATATATTTT. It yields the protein CAISASDSIPGQGISGNTIYF.